This T cell receptor (beta chain) came from a study of OX40 agonist ivuxolimab in advanced cancers. Overall study context: Patient treatment consisted of intravenous ivuxolimab administration every 2 weeks at 0.01 to 10 mg/kg. Averaging roughly 60 years in age, with a range of about 23 to 79, the cohort was about 86% male.

If patients had autoimmune disease history or systemic immunosuppression, they were excluded. The J segment lost 7 bases and the V segment lost 1 base, leaving 10 bases of the junction unmatched. Germline V lookup: CDR1 GTSNPN, CDR2 SVGIG (reference sequence). This CDR3 region has 15 residues. Method: immunoSEQ multiplex PCR; TCRdb's copy keeps in-frame clones and lacks some. The table includes about 6,300 clones, approximately 63% detected once. This clone showed up just a few times. This sequence joins TRBV30 and TRBJ1-5; 7 nucleotides match TRBD1. The sequencing used CD4+ or CD8+ T cells sorted from blood, collected in a trial of the OX40 agonist ivuxolimab. The clonotype was recovered from an adult with an advanced solid tumor such as melanoma, head and neck, liver or kidney cancer. The CDR3 region has the DNA TGTGCCTGGAGTGACGGGACAGCAGACTCCCAGCCCCAGCATTTT. Its protein is CAWSDGTADSQPQHF.